The 5 T cell receptor beta chains below all came from one sample that was sequenced in a study of blood T cell repertoires in COVID-19. The assay was immunoSEQ multiplex PCR, and TCRdb's table has in-frame clones only and misses some. This table holds under 110,000 clones, around 78% found once. The source material was peripheral blood. The receptors stem from a man older than 75 with COVID-19, enrolled during active disease.

This chain connects TRBV21-1 to TRBJ1-5; the listed D gene, TRBD1, was not tested against the DNA. TRBV21-1 is a pseudogene. The CDR3 is 17 amino acids. CDR3 loop: CASSKAGTGSSNQPQHF. DNA for the CDR3: TGTGCCAGCAGCAAAGCGGGCACAGGGAGTAGTAATCAGCCCCAGCATTTT.

CDR3 nucleotide sequence: TGCGCCAGCAGCTTGGGTCCGGGGGGAGGGCCCGGAGAGACCCAGTACTTC. Translating it yields CASSLGPGGGPGETQYF. The chain uses TRBV5-1 and TRBJ2-5, with 7 bases identical to TRBD2. CDR3 length: 17 residues. Germline trimming cut 0 bases from V and 4 bases from J; bases unmatched to any gene: 12. CDR1 and CDR2 (germline): SGHRS, YFSETQ.

This clone was counted a few times. The J gene is TRBJ2-7, the V gene TRBV9, with 7 bases matching TRBD1. The CDR3 has 17 residues. Trimming cost V 0 bases and J 3 bases; bases outside gene matches: 12. Looked up from germline, CDR1 is SGDLS and CDR2 is YYNGEE. CDR3 nucleotides: TGTGCCAGCAGCGTAGGGGCTTACGGACAGGCTCGCTACGAGCAGTACTTC. This encodes CASSVGAYGQARYEQYF.

The chain uses TRBV24-1 and TRBJ2-3; TRBD2 aligns across 9 bases. Trimming removed 8 bases from V and 1 base from J; junction bases left unmatched: 6. This CDR3 region has 15 residues. The V gene's germline CDR1 is KGHDR and CDR2 SFDVKD. CDR3 sequence: CATNSGSEGTDTQYF. Here the CDR3 DNA reads TGTGCCACCAATAGCGGGAGTGAAGGCACAGATACGCAGTATTTT.

The chain recombines TRBV20-1 with TRBJ2-5; tentatively, D is TRBD1 (5 bases). The CDR3 has 15 residues. Germline V gene lookup returns CDR1 DFQATT and CDR2 SNEGSKA (reference sequence). Trimming took off 3 bases at V and 5 bases at J, with 19 bases between the two ends. CDR3: CSASGPRADRETQYF. The CDR3 region has the DNA TGCAGTGCTAGTGGGCCCAGGGCTGATCGGGAGACCCAGTACTTC.